The 27 T cell receptor beta chains presented below share a single source sample, sequenced in a study of T cell repertoires in ileal Crohn's disease. As for time point: neoterminal ileum biopsy at postoperative endoscopy, about 6 months after surgery. Profiling relied on immunoSEQ multiplex PCR, and the TCRdb table lists in-frame clones only, not all of them. The sample contains some 11,000 clones, 72% of which appear only once. The specimen sequenced was ileal tissue. These TCRs come from an adult with Crohn's disease.

Here the CDR3 reads CASSSRTGKYGYTF. DNA of the CDR3: TGTGCCAGCAGTTCTCGGACAGGGAAATATGGCTACACCTTC. The chain has TRBV28 and TRBJ1-2; TRBD1 matches 8 bases. Germline V gene lookup returns CDR1 MDHEN and CDR2 SYDVKM. There are 14 residues in the CDR3. J was trimmed by 5 bases and V by 4 bases; bases with no gene match: 6.

With regard to this clone: The junction departs from the called germline gene at one end, perhaps through a read error. The V and J genes are TRBV6-1 and TRBJ1-1; 9 bases line up with TRBD1. Germline V lookup: CDR1 MNHNS, CDR2 SASEGT. The CDR3 spans 11 residues. DNA for the CDR3: TGTGCCAGCAGTGAATACAGGGGGCTGGTCTTT. Translation: CASSEYRGLVF.

The J gene is TRBJ1-3, the V gene TRBV30; 7 bases match TRBD1. The V gene's germline CDR1 is GTSNPN and CDR2 SVGIG (reference sequence). J gave up 0 bases and V 4 bases, and 12 bases lay outside the gene matches. This CDR3 spans 17 amino acids. The CDR3 nucleotides read TGTGCCTGGACCGGACTCCGTTACAGGGGCTCTGGAAACACCATATATTTT. This gives the protein CAWTGLRYRGSGNTIYF.

The chain carries TRBV9 and TRBJ2-3; 7 bases are a match to TRBD1. The trim removed 3 bases at V and 4 bases at J, leaving 11 bases unmatched. Per germline, CDR1 SGDLS and CDR2 YYNGEE. This CDR3 is built from 16 residues. Here the CDR3 reads CASSDPDRDAADTQYF. CDR3 coding DNA: TGTGCCAGCAGCGACCCTGACAGGGATGCGGCAGATACGCAGTATTTT.

This chain uses TRBV10-1 with TRBJ2-1, with 7 bases matching TRBD2. The J segment lost 8 bases and the V segment lost 3 bases, leaving 10 bases of the junction unmatched. CDR1 and CDR2 (germline): WNHNN, SYGVQD (reference sequence). This CDR3 comprises 15 residues. Here the CDR3 DNA reads TGCGCCAGCAGTGATGGTGGGAGGGAGGTCGATGAGCAGTTCTTC. As protein: CASSDGGREVDEQFF.

V usage is TRBV7-4 and J usage is TRBJ1-2; 7 bases map to TRBD1. V lost 5 bases and J lost 7; bases outside the gene matches: 10. CDR3 length: 14 residues. Germline CDR1 reads SGHVT; CDR2 reads SQSDAQ. CDR3 sequence: CASSPSGTDFGYTF. The DNA of the CDR3 is TGTGCCAGCAGCCCTTCTGGGACAGACTTTGGCTACACCTTC.

The chain has TRBV14 and TRBJ2-2; D is unclear. The V and J ends lost 5 bases and 0 bases respectively, with 10 bases between them. This CDR3 comprises 15 residues. The germline V gene has CDR1 SGHDN and CDR2 FVKESK. CDR3 in amino acids: CASSRWRSNTGELFF. In DNA, the CDR3 is TGTGCCAGCAGCAGATGGCGGTCGAACACCGGGGAGCTGTTTTTT.

CDR3 residues: CATSQGQGNTEAFF. The CDR3 bases are TGTGCCACCAGCCAGGGACAGGGGAACACTGAAGCTTTCTTT. The chain has TRBV15 and TRBJ1-1; 9 bases are shared with TRBD1. Per the germline V gene, CDR1 is LNHNV and CDR2 is YYDKDF (reference sequence). V lost 5 bases to trimming and J lost 1 base; unmatched junction nucleotides: 2. This CDR3 region has 14 residues. Combining the CDR3 with reference TRBV15 and TRBJ1-1 gives the whole variable domain DAMVIQNPRYQVTQFGKPVTLSCSQTLNHNVMYWYQQKSSQAPKLLFHYYDKDFNNEADTPDNFQSRRPNTSFCFLDIRSPGLGDTAMYLCATSQGQGNTEAFFGQGTRLTVV.

The chain combines TRBV7-9 with TRBJ1-1, with TRBD1 matching over 9 bases. CDR3 length: 14 residues. Per germline, CDR1 SEHNR and CDR2 FQNEAQ (reference sequence). V lost 1 base and J lost 4; bases outside the gene matches: 1. CDR3 residues: CASSLGTGVTEAFF. DNA for the CDR3: TGTGCCAGCAGCTTAGGGACAGGGGTCACTGAAGCTTTCTTT. The full variable domain, completed using reference TRBV7-9 and TRBJ1-1, is DTGVSQNPRHKITKRGQNVTFRCDPISEHNRLYWYRQTLGQGPEFLTYFQNEAQLEKSRLLSDRFSAERPKGSFSTLEIQRTEQGDSAMYLCASSLGTGVTEAFFGQGTRLTVV.

As to this clone: This sample also contains other DNA sequences that code for the same CDR3. The J gene is TRBJ1-5, the V gene TRBV18; D is uncertain. Germline V CDR1 and CDR2: KGHSH, LQKENI. The length of the CDR3 is 13 residues. V dropped 2 bases and J dropped 4 bases, with 6 bases sitting between them. This CDR3 reads CASSPGQNQPQHF. The CDR3 DNA sequence: TGTGCCAGCTCACCAGGGCAGAATCAGCCCCAGCATTTT. Looking up the rest from reference TRBV18 and TRBJ1-5 gives the full variable domain: NAGVMQNPRHLVRRRGQEARLRCSPMKGHSHVYWYRQLPEEGLKFMVYLQKENIIDESGMPKERFSAEFPKEGPSILRIQQVVRGDSAAYFCASSPGQNQPQHFGDGTRLSIL.

This clone was recorded a few times. The genes are TRBV7-9 and TRBJ2-3; D ambiguous. Trimming cost V 1 base and J 2 bases, with 13 bases left between them. The CDR3 has 16 amino acids. CDR1 SEHNR and CDR2 FQNEAQ come from the germline V gene (reference sequence). CDR3 protein: CASSLVQMLNTDTQYF. The CDR3 bases are TGTGCCAGCAGCTTAGTTCAGATGCTCAACACAGATACGCAGTATTTT.

CDR3 sequence reads: CASTQGLYGYTF. In DNA form, the CDR3 reads TGTGCCAGCACTCAGGGGCTTTATGGCTACACCTTC. The rearrangement uses TRBV6-1 and TRBJ1-2, with D perhaps matching TRBD1 (6 bases). V shed 7 bases and J shed 5 bases, with 11 bases lying between them. Germline CDR1 reads MNHNS; CDR2 reads SASEGT. This CDR3 region has 12 residues.

This chain joins TRBV27 and TRBJ2-7; D unresolved. This CDR3 comprises 14 residues. The germline V gene encodes CDR1 MNHEY and CDR2 SMNVEV (reference sequence). Trimming removed 5 bases at V and 6 bases at J, with 17 bases between. The CDR3 DNA is TGTGCCAGCAGTCCCTCACGGGTTTTGCTCGAGCAGTACTTC. Translating gives CASSPSRVLLEQYF.

The chain combines TRBV29-1 with TRBJ2-7, with 7 bases aligning to TRBD2. The CDR3 covers 12 residues. The germline V gene encodes CDR1 SQVTM and CDR2 ANQGSEA. J gave up 6 bases and V 4 bases, and 6 bases lay outside the gene matches. The CDR3 nucleotides read TGCAGCGTTGTTGCGGGAGTGGGCGAGCAGTACTTC. Translating it yields CSVVAGVGEQYF.

The chain has TRBV7-9 and TRBJ2-4; 11 bases align to TRBD2. The CDR3 loop spans 18 amino acids. V shed 5 bases, J shed 2 bases, and the junction held 11 bases outside the gene matches. CDR1 is SEHNR and CDR2 is FQNEAQ in the germline V gene (reference sequence). CDR3 in DNA: TGTGCCAGCAGCAGAAGAAATAGCGGGAGGGACACCAAAAACATTCAGTACTTC. Translated, it gives CASSRRNSGRDTKNIQYF.

The CDR3 here is CASTRRDSKVYEQYF. Written as DNA, the CDR3 is TGTGCCAGCACCCGTAGGGACAGTAAAGTCTACGAGCAGTACTTC. The chain joins TRBV6-5 to TRBJ2-7; 7 bases are shared with TRBD1. This CDR3 spans 15 amino acids. V shed 7 bases, J shed 3 bases, and the junction held 12 bases outside the gene matches. Germline CDR1 MNHEY, CDR2 SVGAGI.

This clone was observed once. The chain uses TRBV6-6 and TRBJ2-5; a weak D match, TRBD2 (5 bases). The last part of the DNA fits TRBJ2-7 better; the J call may be wrong. The CDR3 is 16 amino acids. Germline CDR1 reads MNHNY; CDR2 reads SVGAGI (reference sequence). CDR3 DNA: TGTGCCAGCAGTTACGACTCGCGGGCCCGACACTACGAGCAGTACTTC. Translated, it gives CASSYDSRARHYEQYF.

The chain employs TRBV27 and TRBJ2-1; tentatively, D is TRBD1 (6 bases). The V and J ends lost 7 bases and 4 bases respectively, with 14 bases between them. Germline assignment: CDR1 MNHEY and CDR2 SMNVEV (reference sequence). CDR3 length: 14 residues. This CDR3 reads CASTRGGSYNEQFF. The CDR3 DNA reads as TGTGCCAGCACCCGAGGGGGATCGTACAATGAGCAGTTCTTC.

The chain is built from TRBV6-5 and TRBJ2-1; 7 bases line up with TRBD1. This CDR3 has 13 residues. The V gene end was trimmed by 2 bases and the J gene end by 5 bases; junction bases not matched to a gene: 0. The germline gives CDR1 MNHEY, CDR2 SVGAGI. CDR3 coding DNA: TGTGCCAGCAGTTACGGACAGGACAATGAGCAGTTCTTC. It encodes CASSYGQDNEQFF.

V usage is TRBV28 and J usage is TRBJ1-3, with no clear D. The germline V and J ends were trimmed by 6 bases and 1 base, with 10 bases remaining between them. The CDR3 extends over 14 amino acids. Germline lookup yields CDR1 MDHEN and CDR2 SYDVKM. For the CDR3, the DNA is TGTGCCAGCAGCCCGGACTTTTCTGGAAACACCATATATTTT. Its translation is CASSPDFSGNTIYF.

The chain carries TRBV6-1 and TRBJ2-5, with D possibly being TRBD2 (6 bases). The V end was cut by 6 bases, the J end by 5 bases, with 19 bases between. The CDR3 length is 15 residues. Germline loops: CDR1 MNHNS, CDR2 SASEGT. The CDR3 region is CASSSGRGRGETQYF. CDR3 nucleotides: TGTGCCAGCAGCTCTGGGCGGGGACGGGGGGAGACCCAGTACTTC.

This chain uses TRBV13 with TRBJ2-2; D remains unclear. V lost 5 bases and J lost 5, with 15 bases in between. The CDR3 runs to 15 residues. The V gene's germline CDR1 is PRHDT and CDR2 FYEKMQ (reference sequence). CDR3 region: CASSPSSMMTGELFF. DNA of the CDR3: TGTGCCAGCAGCCCCTCGAGTATGATGACCGGGGAGCTGTTTTTT.

V is TRBV18 and J is TRBJ1-5; 12 bases are shared with TRBD1. Trimming removed 5 bases from V and 7 bases from J; junction bases left unmatched: 3. Germline CDR1 reads KGHSH; CDR2 reads LQKENI. This CDR3 has 14 residues. Here the CDR3 reads CASSGTGGDQPQHF. The CDR3 region has the DNA TGTGCCAGCTCAGGGACAGGGGGCGACCAGCCCCAGCATTTT.

This chain uses TRBV29-1 with TRBJ2-6; TRBD1 agrees at 7 bases. Germline assignment: CDR1 SQVTM and CDR2 ANQGSEA. The length of the CDR3 is 13 residues. Trimming took 4 bases from V and 8 from J; bases not matched to a gene: 5. CDR3 in DNA: TGCAGCGTTGGGACAGGTTATACCAACGTCCTGACTTTC. Translation gives CSVGTGYTNVLTF.

This clone was seen just once. The chain combines TRBV25-1 with TRBJ2-5, with D hard to call. Germline V gene data show CDR1 as MGHDK and CDR2 as SYGVNS. This CDR3 spans 13 amino acids. The V end lost 0 bases, the J end lost 3 bases, and 5 bases lay between the germline ends. In DNA, the CDR3 is TGTGCCAGCAGTGAATACCTCGAAGAGACCCAGTACTTC. Amino acid sequence: CASSEYLEETQYF.

This chain connects TRBV30 to TRBJ1-1; D call uncertain. V was trimmed by 3 bases and J by 0 bases, leaving 14 bases between them. The germline V gene encodes CDR1 GTSNPN and CDR2 SVGIG (reference sequence). This CDR3 contains 15 residues. Written as DNA, the CDR3 is TGTGCCTGGAGGACCGGGAGCGGCATGAACACTGAAGCTTTCTTT. It encodes CAWRTGSGMNTEAFF.

By share, this clone counts as medium-sized (0.01 to 0.1%). The gene calls are TRBV10-3 and TRBJ2-5; TRBD2 is a possible D gene (6 bases). CDR1 and CDR2 (germline): ENHRY, SYGVKD. Between the trimmed V and J ends, which lost 4 bases and 5 bases, there was a span of 14 bases. The CDR3 runs to 14 residues. In nucleotides, the CDR3 is TGTGCCATCAGTGTTCCCGGGGAGGTGGAGACCCAGTACTTC. It encodes CAISVPGEVETQYF.